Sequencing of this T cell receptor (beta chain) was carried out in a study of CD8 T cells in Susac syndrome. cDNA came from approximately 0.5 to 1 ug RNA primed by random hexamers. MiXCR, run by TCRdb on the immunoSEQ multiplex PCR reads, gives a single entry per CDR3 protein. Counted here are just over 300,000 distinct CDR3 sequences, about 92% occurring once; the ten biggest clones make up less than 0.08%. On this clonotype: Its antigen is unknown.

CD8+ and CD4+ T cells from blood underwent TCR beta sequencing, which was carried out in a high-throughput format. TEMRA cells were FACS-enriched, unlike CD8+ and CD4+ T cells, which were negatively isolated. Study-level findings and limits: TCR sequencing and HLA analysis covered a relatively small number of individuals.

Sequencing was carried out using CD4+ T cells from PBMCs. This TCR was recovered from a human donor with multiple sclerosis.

This CDR3 reads CASSLAGTAIAKNIQYF. DNA of the CDR3: TGTGCCAGCAGCTTGGCCGGGACAGCGATAGCCAAAAACATTCAGTACTTC. The chain joins TRBV5-4 to TRBJ2-4, with TRBD1 identical over 7 bases. Germline V gene lookup returns CDR1 SGHNT and CDR2 YYREEE (reference sequence). The CDR3 runs to 17 residues. V trimming: 0 bases; J trimming: 0 bases; junction bases outside the gene matches: 6.